Listed below are T cell receptor beta chains from one sample, sequenced in a study of T cell repertoires in cytomegalovirus infection. The antigens of these receptors remain unknown. From the reads, TCRdb called clonotypes with MiXCR, one entry per CDR3 protein. The sample shows approximately 110,000 distinct CDR3 sequences, approximately 45% of them seen only once. Sequences were derived from CD8+ T cells from cultured PBMCs, sampled from culture after CMV antigen stimulation. The receptors come from a human donor in good health (CMV status not recorded). Some clones in this sample may be carry-over from other donors' samples. CDR3s include the opening cysteine and the closing phenylalanine or tryptophan. Each record gives: CDR3 DNA, CDR3 protein, J gene, CDR3 length, V gene, D gene, clone size. A D gene is named only where the DNA matches it firmly. The listing skips clone size in some rows; elsewhere it reads once, few, many or a size class.

DNA: TGTGCCAGCAGTTTAAGCCTAGCGTACTACAATGAGCAGTTCTTC
CDR3: CASSLSLAYYNEQFF
J: TRBJ2-1
length: 15
V: TRBV12-3/TRBV12-4
D: NA
size: NA

DNA: TGTGCCAGCAGTTTAGTTGTTGGACTAGCGGTCAATGAGCAGTTCTTC
CDR3: CASSLVVGLAVNEQFF
J: TRBJ2-1
length: 16
V: TRBV27
D: TRBD2
size: many

DNA: TGTGCCAGCAGTTACGGTGAGGGCTACACCTTC
CDR3: CASSYGEGYTF
J: TRBJ1-2
length: 11
V: TRBV6-5
D: NA
size: few

DNA: TGTGCCATCAGGCGACAGGGGGATGACTATGGCTACACCTTC
CDR3: CAIRRQGDDYGYTF
J: TRBJ1-2
length: 14
V: TRBV10-3
D: TRBD1
size: few

DNA: TGTGCCACCAGCAGCCGGGGATTGAACACTGAAGCTTTCTTT
CDR3: CATSSRGLNTEAFF
J: TRBJ1-1
length: 14
V: TRBV15
D: NA
size: NA

DNA: TGTGCCAGCAGTTTCAACCCACAGGGAAACGAGCAGTACTTC
CDR3: CASSFNPQGNEQYF
J: TRBJ2-7
length: 14
V: TRBV6-5
D: NA
size: few

DNA: TGCGCCAGCAGCCGGGAAAGCACAGATACGCAGTATTTT
CDR3: CASSRESTDTQYF
J: TRBJ2-3
length: 13
V: TRBV4-1
D: NA
size: NA

DNA: TGTGCCAGCAGCCTGAGCGGGTACTACAATGAGCAGTTCTTC
CDR3: CASSLSGYYNEQFF
J: TRBJ2-1
length: 14
V: TRBV11-3
D: NA
size: few

DNA: TGTGCCAGCAGTTCCGGACAGTTCGCGGGCGAGCAGTACTTC
CDR3: CASSSGQFAGEQYF
J: TRBJ2-7
length: 14
V: TRBV27
D: NA
size: NA

DNA: TGTGCCAGCAGTTACTCCCGGGGCACATACGAGCAGTACTTC
CDR3: CASSYSRGTYEQYF
J: TRBJ2-7
length: 14
V: TRBV6-5
D: NA
size: few

DNA: TGTGCCAGCAGCAACACCGGGGGACAGGGGGCTGGAAACATTCAGTACTTC
CDR3: CASSNTGGQGAGNIQYF
J: TRBJ2-4
length: 17
V: TRBV7-9
D: TRBD1
size: NA

DNA: TGTGCCAGCAGTTACTTAGGGGGCGGCTATGGCTACACCTTC
CDR3: CASSYLGGGYGYTF
J: TRBJ1-2
length: 14
V: TRBV6-5
D: TRBD1
size: few

DNA: TGCAGTGCTAGAGATTCGTTTGGAAGCAATCAGCCCCAGCATTTT
CDR3: CSARDSFGSNQPQHF
J: TRBJ1-5
length: 15
V: TRBV20-1
D: NA
size: many

DNA: TGTGCCAGCAGTGTCGACAGGGTCAATTCACCCCTCCACTTT
CDR3: CASSVDRVNSPLHF
J: TRBJ1-6
length: 14
V: TRBV2
D: TRBD1
size: many

DNA: TGTGCCGTGGTAAAGGGGGAAATCAATGAGCAGTTCTTC
CDR3: CAVVKGEINEQFF
J: TRBJ2-1
length: 13
V: TRBV12-3/TRBV12-4
D: NA
size: NA

DNA: TGTGCCAGCAGTTTCGGCGGACCTTTGGGCTCCTACGAGCAGTACTTC
CDR3: CASSFGGPLGSYEQYF
J: TRBJ2-7
length: 16
V: TRBV28
D: NA
size: NA

DNA: TGTGCCAGCAGTTTTACCGGGGGCTACACCTTC
CDR3: CASSFTGGYTF
J: TRBJ1-2
length: 11
V: TRBV12-3/TRBV12-4
D: NA
size: NA

DNA: TGTGCCAGTAGTACCTGGAGTAGCGGGGGCTCCTACAATGAGCAGTTCTTC
CDR3: CASSTWSSGGSYNEQFF
J: TRBJ2-1
length: 17
V: TRBV19
D: TRBD2
size: NA

DNA: TGTGCCAGCAGCTCCCGGGACAGGGGGGCAGATACGCAGTATTTT
CDR3: CASSSRDRGADTQYF
J: TRBJ2-3
length: 15
V: TRBV7-4
D: TRBD1
size: few

DNA: TGTGCCAGCAGCCCGTCCCGGGACAAACACTCCTACGAGCAGTACTTC
CDR3: CASSPSRDKHSYEQYF
J: TRBJ2-7
length: 16
V: TRBV12-3/TRBV12-4
D: NA
size: NA

DNA: TGCGCCAGCAGTCAATCGAGACAGGGGGCGGATTCACCCCTCCACTTT
CDR3: CASSQSRQGADSPLHF
J: TRBJ1-6
length: 16
V: TRBV23-1
D: TRBD1
size: NA

DNA: TGTGCCAGCAGTTTACTTTTAGCCCTCCAAGAGACCCAGTACTTC
CDR3: CASSLLLALQETQYF
J: TRBJ2-5
length: 15
V: TRBV12-3/TRBV12-4
D: NA
size: NA

DNA: TGCAGTGCGCGGGGACTAGAGATCAACACAGATACGCAGTATTTT
CDR3: CSARGLEINTDTQYF
J: TRBJ2-3
length: 15
V: TRBV20-1
D: TRBD2
size: NA

DNA: TGTGCCAGCAGTCGAACAGGGATGAACACTGAAGCTTTCTTT
CDR3: CASSRTGMNTEAFF
J: TRBJ1-1
length: 14
V: TRBV27
D: NA
size: many

DNA: TGTGCCAGCAGCTTATCTAGCGGGGGTGACACCGGGGAGCTGTTTTTT
CDR3: CASSLSSGGDTGELFF
J: TRBJ2-2
length: 16
V: TRBV7-6
D: TRBD2
size: NA

DNA: TGTGCCAGCAGATCACAGGGATTCTCCTATAATTCACCCCTCCACTTT
CDR3: CASRSQGFSYNSPLHF
J: TRBJ1-6
length: 16
V: TRBV28
D: NA
size: many

DNA: TGTGCCAGCAGCTTAGCAGGAAGGGGGGGATCCTATGGCTACACCTTC
CDR3: CASSLAGRGGSYGYTF
J: TRBJ1-2
length: 16
V: TRBV7-4
D: NA
size: NA

DNA: TGTGCCAGCAGTTACAGGGGGACGAATTCACCCCTCCACTTT
CDR3: CASSYRGTNSPLHF
J: TRBJ1-6
length: 14
V: TRBV27
D: TRBD1
size: NA

DNA: TGTGCCAGCAGCGCTGACGGGTTGACAGGGGATTACACAGATACGCAGTATTTT
CDR3: CASSADGLTGDYTDTQYF
J: TRBJ2-3
length: 18
V: TRBV7-8
D: TRBD1
size: NA

DNA: TGTGCCAGCAGCCTTGGATTACATGAGCAGTTCTTC
CDR3: CASSLGLHEQFF
J: TRBJ2-1
length: 12
V: TRBV5-4
D: NA
size: NA

DNA: TGTGCCAGCGGAGGGGGGTCCTACGAGCAGTACTTC
CDR3: CASGGGSYEQYF
J: TRBJ2-7
length: 12
V: TRBV7-9
D: NA
size: few

DNA: TGTGCCAGCAGCGTAGCGGACAGTTCGGTCTACGAGCAGTACTTC
CDR3: CASSVADSSVYEQYF
J: TRBJ2-7
length: 15
V: TRBV9
D: NA
size: NA

DNA: TGTGCCAGCAGCCCCACGTACAGGGAAGTGAACACTGAAGCTTTCTTT
CDR3: CASSPTYREVNTEAFF
J: TRBJ1-1
length: 16
V: TRBV7-3
D: NA
size: NA

DNA: TGTGCCAGCAGCTTAGAAGGATGGGGCAACTCCTACGAGCAGTACTTC
CDR3: CASSLEGWGNSYEQYF
J: TRBJ2-7
length: 16
V: TRBV7-6
D: NA
size: NA

DNA: TGCGCCAGCAGCCAACAAGAATCTATCACTGAAGCTTTCTTT
CDR3: CASSQQESITEAFF
J: TRBJ1-1
length: 14
V: TRBV4-1
D: NA
size: NA

DNA: TGTGCCAGCAGTTCTAGGGGGGTTGGTGTGAACACTGAAGCTTTCTTT
CDR3: CASSSRGVGVNTEAFF
J: TRBJ1-1
length: 16
V: TRBV6-5
D: NA
size: many

DNA: TGTGCCAGCAGTCCAAACGGGGGCAGGAATCAGCCCCAGCATTTT
CDR3: CASSPNGGRNQPQHF
J: TRBJ1-5
length: 15
V: TRBV2
D: NA
size: NA

DNA: TGTGCCAGCAGTGAATGGGGTAGCGGAACCTACGAGCAGTACTTC
CDR3: CASSEWGSGTYEQYF
J: TRBJ2-7
length: 15
V: TRBV2
D: NA
size: few

DNA: TGTGCCAGCAGCAATCCACAGCCGGGACAGGGGGCCAAGACCAACTCCTATAATTCACCCCTCCACTTT
CDR3: CASSNPQPGQGAKTNSYNSPLHF
J: TRBJ1-6
length: 23
V: TRBV6-1
D: TRBD1
size: few

DNA: TGTGCCAGCAGTTCCGGGGAGCTGTTTTTT
CDR3: CASSSGELFF
J: TRBJ2-2
length: 10
V: TRBV12-3/TRBV12-4
D: NA
size: NA

DNA: TGCAGTGCTGGCGGGACAGGCCTTAGCACAGATACGCAGTATTTT
CDR3: CSAGGTGLSTDTQYF
J: TRBJ2-3
length: 15
V: TRBV20-1
D: TRBD1
size: NA